The 13 T cell receptor beta chains presented below share a single source sample, sequenced in a study of prognosis after radiotherapy for stage I lung cancer. Two-round multiplex PCR amplified TCR beta CDR3 from genomic DNA. First-round PCR amplification was performed with primers specific to each TRBV and TRBJ gene. From the multiplex PCR reads, TCRdb called clonotypes with MiXCR, one entry per CDR3 protein. The top ten hold less than 30% of the sample, which has tens of thousands of distinct CDR3 sequences, 24% seen once. The sample in question was PBMCs, obtained before or after stereotactic body radiation therapy (not recorded which). These receptors originate from a donor of 50 years or more with non-small cell lung cancer.

This clonotype was seen at least ten times. V gene TRBV19 combines with J gene TRBJ2-4; D not resolved. CDR3 size: 15 residues. Germline CDR1 is LNHDA and CDR2 is SQIVND (reference sequence). V dropped 1 base and J dropped 2 bases, with 9 bases sitting between them. This chain's CDR3 is CASSIGAGPKNIQYF. In DNA form, the CDR3 reads TGTGCCAGTAGTATAGGGGCCGGTCCCAAAAACATTCAGTACTTC.

In this sample, this clonotype turned up many times. This chain uses TRBV18 with TRBJ2-7; TRBD1 matches 8 bases. The CDR3 sequence is 14 residues long. CDR1 and CDR2 (germline): KGHSH, LQKENI. V lost 8 bases to trimming and J lost 2 bases; unmatched junction nucleotides: 8. As DNA, the CDR3 is TGTGCCAGCAGCCCCGGGACAGGACCCTACGAGCAGTACTTC. Translated, it gives CASSPGTGPYEQYF.

The sample holds a few counts of this clonotype. The rearrangement links TRBV5-4 to TRBJ2-2; 9 positions match TRBD1. The germline gives CDR1 SGHNT, CDR2 YYREEE (reference sequence). The CDR3 spans 15 residues. The J segment lost 4 bases and the V segment lost 3 bases, leaving 4 bases of the junction unmatched. Here the CDR3 DNA reads TGTGCCAGCAGCTGGCCGGGACAGGGCACCGGGGAGCTGTTTTTT. This encodes CASSWPGQGTGELFF.

On this clonotype itself: This may come from a read error, since a much larger clone is one base off. The J gene is TRBJ1-1, the V gene TRBV12-3 or TRBV12-4; D gene ambiguous. Trimming took 4 bases from V and 5 from J, leaving 20 bases between them. This CDR3 is built from 16 residues. This CDR3 reads CASSYADGGVKTEAFF. CDR3 sequence (DNA): TGTGCCAGCAGTTACGCCGACGGCGGGGTCAAAACTGAAGCTTTCTTT.

V and J are TRBV12-3 or TRBV12-4 and TRBJ2-7; TRBD2 might be the D (5 bases). V was trimmed by 4 bases and J by 13 bases, leaving 17 bases between them. This CDR3 is built from 12 residues. CDR3: CASSSRGAQRYF. Here the CDR3 DNA reads TGTGCCAGCAGTTCTCGGGGTGCACAGCGCTACTTC.

This clonotype occurred many times. The chain links TRBV4-2 to TRBJ1-4, with TRBD1 identical over 7 bases. Germline assignment: CDR1 LGHNA and CDR2 YNFKEQ. V lost 3 bases, J lost 8 bases, and 9 bases stayed unmatched. The CDR3 length is 15 residues. The CDR3 is CASSQETGPGEKLFF. The CDR3 DNA is TGTGCCAGCAGCCAGGAGACAGGGCCAGGGGAAAAACTGTTTTTT.

This clonotype has a count of ten or more. This rearrangement joins TRBV19 to TRBJ1-2; D is undetermined. V was trimmed by 4 bases and J by 1 base, leaving 13 bases between them. Germline assignment: CDR1 LNHDA and CDR2 SQIVND (reference sequence). The CDR3 sequence is 15 residues long. The CDR3 reads CASSTRGNLNYGYTF. CDR3 DNA: TGTGCCAGTAGTACTAGAGGGAATCTTAACTATGGCTACACCTTC.

This clonotype is judged medium-sized. The chain links TRBV2 to TRBJ2-1, with D perhaps matching TRBD2 (6 bases). The length of the CDR3 is 14 residues. Trimming cost V 0 bases and J 6 bases, with 9 bases left between them. The V gene's germline CDR1 is SNHLY and CDR2 FYNNEI. The CDR3 DNA is TGTGCCAGCAGTGAAGCGGAGACTAGCAATGAGCAGTTCTTC. Its translation is CASSEAETSNEQFF.

This clonotype occurred a few times. A single base separates this from a much larger clone, so it may be a read error. This chain connects TRBV4-1 to TRBJ1-3; no definite D call. V lost 3 bases to trimming and J lost 6 bases, with 12 bases between them. The CDR3 has 14 residues. The germline V gene has CDR1 MGHRA and CDR2 YSYEKL. Written as DNA, the CDR3 is TGCGCCAGCAGCCATTCGGAGGGTGCAAACACCATATATTTT. As protein: CASSHSEGANTIYF.

This clonotype was detected ten times or more. The chain employs TRBV4-1 and TRBJ2-7; the match to TRBD1 covers 8 bases. The CDR3 has 13 amino acids. Looked up from germline, CDR1 is MGHRA and CDR2 is YSYEKL. Germline trimming cut 5 bases from V and 9 bases from J; bases unmatched to any gene: 9. The CDR3: CASSFQGANVQYF. The CDR3 DNA sequence: TGCGCCAGCAGCTTCCAGGGGGCTAATGTGCAGTACTTC.

This clonotype was recorded at least ten times. The rearrangement uses TRBV20-1 and TRBJ1-1; D is undetermined. Germline V lookup: CDR1 DFQATT, CDR2 SNEGSKA (reference sequence). V was clipped by 5 bases and J by 1 base, with 11 bases between them. There are 13 residues in the CDR3. The CDR3 here is CSAPEEPNTEAFF. CDR3 nucleotides: TGCAGTGCTCCCGAGGAGCCGAACACTGAAGCTTTCTTT.

The chain is built from TRBV3-1 and TRBJ2-3, with no clear D. Between the trimmed V and J ends, which lost 4 bases and 12 bases, there was a span of 17 bases. The CDR3 loop spans 13 amino acids. From germline, CDR1 is LGHDT and CDR2 YNNKEL (reference sequence). CDR3 in DNA: TGTGCCAGCAGCCGAGACGCAGCTGGTACACAGTATTTT. Its protein is CASSRDAAGTQYF.

This clonotype was counted ten times or more. This sequence joins TRBV11-2 and TRBJ2-1; a weak D match, TRBD2 (6 bases). This CDR3 is built from 15 residues. Germline lookup yields CDR1 SGHAT and CDR2 FQNNGV. V shed 3 bases and J shed 7 bases, with 16 bases lying between them. The CDR3 loop is CASSFLVVGGNEQFF. The CDR3 region has the DNA TGTGCCAGCAGCTTTTTAGTTGTCGGGGGAAATGAGCAGTTCTTC.